The 4 T cell receptor beta chains presented below share a single source sample, sequenced in a study of CD8 T cells in Susac syndrome. Roughly 0.5 to 1 ug RNA was reverse transcribed with random hexamers. A single record per CDR3 protein comes from TCRdb applying MiXCR to the immunoSEQ multiplex PCR reads. Of about 150,000 distinct CDR3 sequences listed, approximately 95% were seen once; the top ten hold 0.16%. The sequenced sample was CD4+ T cells from PBMCs. The receptors were sampled from a human donor with Susac syndrome.

This clonotype was recorded a few times. The chain recombines TRBV13 with TRBJ1-2, with D possibly TRBD1 on 5 matching bases. Trimming pared 2 bases from V and 5 bases from J, leaving 9 bases between. Germline CDR1 reads PRHDT; CDR2 reads FYEKMQ (reference sequence). This CDR3 contains 13 residues. The CDR3 DNA follows: TGTGCCAGCAGCTTAAGGGGCGGGTATGGCTACACCTTC. Translated, it gives CASSLRGGYGYTF.

This chain connects TRBV12-3 or TRBV12-4 to TRBJ2-5; D is uncertain. V lost 5 bases, J lost 2 bases, and 12 bases lay in between. The CDR3 sequence is 14 residues long. DNA for the CDR3: TGTGCCAGCAGTCTACCCCCCGGGCAAGAGACCCAGTACTTC. It specifies CASSLPPGQETQYF.

In DNA, the CDR3 is TGTGCCAGCAGCCAAGGGCAGGTATTCAACACTGAAGCTTTCTTT. Residues: CASSQGQVFNTEAFF. The rearrangement joins TRBV14 to TRBJ1-1; D call uncertain. CDR1 and CDR2 from the germline V gene are SGHDN and FVKESK. The CDR3 covers 15 residues. Trimming stripped 1 base from V and 2 bases from J, with 11 bases between. The full variable domain, in which reference TRBV14 and TRBJ1-1 provide the parts outside the CDR3, is EAGVTQFPSHSVIEKGQTVTLRCDPISGHDNLYWYRRVMGKEIKFLLHFVKESKQDESGMPNNRFLAERTGGTYSTLKVQPAELEDSGVYFCASSQGQVFNTEAFFGQGTRLTVV.

This chain connects TRBV20-1 to TRBJ1-5, with 7 bases matching TRBD1. The CDR3 contains 19 residues. Trimming removed 2 bases from V and 0 bases from J; junction bases left unmatched: 16. CDR1 is DFQATT and CDR2 is SNEGSKA in the germline V gene (reference sequence). The CDR3 reads CSARPPGQTPPYSNQPQHF. DNA for the CDR3: TGCAGTGCTAGACCTCCGGGACAGACCCCTCCCTATAGCAATCAGCCCCAGCATTTT.